The 6 T cell receptor beta chains listed next were all sequenced from one sample in a study of blood T cell repertoires in COVID-19. The method was immunoSEQ multiplex PCR; TCRdb's version includes in-frame clones alone and lacks a portion of them. The table shows about 200,000 clones, with less than 85% occurring only once. The specimen was PBMCs or T cells enriched from blood (not recorded which). The receptors were gathered from a man aged 40-49 years who had recovered from COVID-19.

This clone was observed once. The chain has TRBV3-1 (or the pseudogene TRBV3-2) and TRBJ2-7; 12 nucleotides line up with TRBD2. CDR1 LGHDT and CDR2 YNNKEL come from the germline V gene (reference sequence). The V segment lost 5 bases and the J segment 7 bases; nucleotides outside the gene matches: 12. This CDR3 contains 16 residues. The CDR3 region has the DNA TGTGCCAGCAGCTCCCTCGCTAGCGGGAGGGCCAGGGAGCAGTACTTC. Its protein product is CASSSLASGRAREQYF.

This chain connects TRBV3-1 (or the pseudogene TRBV3-2) to TRBJ2-5; no clear D gene. Germline V gives CDR1 LGHDT, CDR2 YNNKEL (reference sequence). V was clipped by 0 bases and J by 3 bases, with 14 bases between them. The CDR3 contains 16 residues. The CDR3 DNA is TGTGCCAGCAGCCAAGATCGTCGAGAGCTGGAAGAGACCCAGTACTTC. Protein: CASSQDRRELEETQYF.

Written as DNA, the CDR3 is TGTGCCAGCAGCCCACAGGGTGCAGGGCGGCGGGTAGTCAATGAGCAGTTCTTC. Translated: CASSPQGAGRRVVNEQFF. The chain links TRBV7-9 to TRBJ2-1, with D possibly TRBD1 on 6 matching bases. The CDR3 spans 18 residues. Germline CDR1 and CDR2: SEHNR and FQNEAQ (reference sequence). V was cut by 5 bases and J by 6 bases, with 26 bases left in between.

In this sample, this clone turned up a few times. The chain links TRBV5-5 to TRBJ1-6; a possible D gene is TRBD1 (6 bases). V was shortened by 0 bases and J by 1 base, with 14 bases between the two germline ends. Germline V gives CDR1 SGHKS, CDR2 YYEKEE (reference sequence). The CDR3 runs 18 residues. The CDR3 loop reads CASSLGGPLTSYNSPLHF. CDR3 nucleotide sequence: TGTGCCAGCAGCTTGGGGGGGCCCTTGACGTCCTATAATTCACCCCTCCACTTT.

The CDR3 region is CASSLGPGLAGGPMDTQYF. The CDR3 region has the DNA TGTGCCAGCAGCTTAGGGCCGGGACTAGCGGGAGGGCCCATGGATACGCAGTATTTT. The chain is built from TRBV11-3 and TRBJ2-3; 16 nucleotides align to TRBD2. This CDR3 region has 19 residues. Per germline, CDR1 SGHNT and CDR2 YENEEA. V lost 1 base to trimming and J lost 6 bases; unmatched junction nucleotides: 10.

The chain combines TRBV2 with TRBJ2-7, with D perhaps TRBD2 (6 bases). Germline V gene lookup returns CDR1 SNHLY and CDR2 FYNNEI. V was pared by 10 bases and J by 2 bases, with 15 bases between. The CDR3 covers 13 residues. The CDR3 sequence: CATMRDSTYEQYF. The DNA of the CDR3 is TGTGCCACCATGAGGGACTCCACCTACGAGCAGTACTTC.